The rows below give T cell receptor beta chains drawn from one sample of a study of glioma-infiltrating T cells after dendritic cell vaccination. Assay used: immunoSEQ multiplex PCR; TCRdb lists only in-frame clones, some missing. The sample lists around 62,000 clones, approximately 85% occurring once. The input for sequencing was blood, taken before dendritic cell vaccination. These TCRs come from a human donor with glioblastoma. CDR3s include the opening cysteine and the closing phenylalanine or tryptophan.

TRBJ1-5	TRBV2	15	CASSRTGGSNQPQHF
TRBJ2-7	TRBV7-8	20	CASSLGYGGLAGAFSYEQYF
TRBJ1-1	TRBV10-3	13	CAIRTGRNTEAFF
TRBJ2-2	TRBV5-5	18	CASSLKISGGVNTGELFF
TRBJ2-2	TRBV28	15	CASSFLGSRTGELFF
TRBJ1-2	TRBV5-1	14	CASSLEQGVCGYTF
TRBJ2-1	TRBV5-4	14	CASSSSGPHNEQFF
TRBJ2-7	TRBV11-2	14	CASSLVAGGSEQYF
TRBJ1-2	TRBV28	14	CASTTREAGHGYTF
TRBJ2-3	TRBV5-1	18	CASSSSTSGTGSTDTQYF
TRBJ2-7	TRBV4-1	14	CASSQNTGFYEQYF
TRBJ2-2	TRBV7-7	15	CASSSSVSNTGELFF
TRBJ2-2	TRBV10-2	14	CASRRQGNTGELFF
TRBJ2-7	TRBV28	13	CASSWRDGYEQYF
TRBJ2-2	TRBV5-1	18	CASSYQRDRGGSAGELFF
TRBJ1-1	TRBV2	13	CASSGVANTEAFF
-	TRBV4-1	14	CASSRYTGGYEQYF
TRBJ2-3	TRBV10-1	14	CASSESRGTDTQYF
TRBJ2-5	TRBV7-2	15	CASSLEGGRGGTQYF
TRBJ1-4	TRBV18	16	CASSATDRASNEKLFF
TRBJ1-1	TRBV27	14	CASSFGQENTEAFF
TRBJ2-5	TRBV5-4	14	CASSLWRAGETQYF
TRBJ2-7	TRBV13	15	CASSRTSGGGEEQYF
TRBJ1-4	TRBV5-1	15	CASSSGTTSGEKLFF
TRBJ1-1	TRBV6-5	12	CASSPWGDEAFF
TRBJ2-7	TRBV5-1	13	CASSQDRPNEQYF
TRBJ1-5	TRBV6-1	13	CASSGQPNQPQHF
TRBJ2-3	TRBV18	14	CASSPSSGADTQYF
TRBJ2-4	TRBV7-6	13	CASSHNRENIQYF
TRBJ2-3	TRBV5-1	15	CASSWGLAGTDTQYF
TRBJ2-5	TRBV11-2	13	CASSLVDQGTQYF
TRBJ2-3	TRBV2	18	CASRWSSGGDQPTDTQYF
TRBJ1-2	TRBV27	16	CASSPGTGATSRGYTF
-	TRBV2	14	CASSVQVGVNEQYF
TRBJ1-1	TRBV29-1	14	CSVRGKGWSTEAFF
TRBJ2-7	TRBV10-1	11	CAKRQGYEQYF
TRBJ1-2	TRBV5-8	16	CASSPRLRTDNYGYTF
TRBJ1-1	TRBV5-1	14	CASSQEGVNTEAFF
TRBJ1-2	TRBV11-2	15	CASSLMMTNSYGYTF
TRBJ2-1	TRBV9	15	CASSASGTGHNEQFF
TRBJ2-7	TRBV7-6	14	CASSLYGTAYEQYF
TRBJ1-2	TRBV5-1	14	CASSLATANYGYTF
TRBJ1-4	TRBV6-5	14	CARWPEQGGEKLFF
TRBJ2-5	TRBV12-2	15	CASRLPRGDKETQYF
TRBJ2-3	TRBV4-1	18	CASSQVSGTGGVADTQYF
TRBJ2-4	TRBV5-1	14	CASSLVQGKNIQYF
TRBJ1-6	TRBV30	14	CAWSRGQGNSPLHF
TRBJ1-1	TRBV27	15	CASSFWGSSNTEAFF
TRBJ2-3	TRBV11-2	14	CASSLLGVVDTQYF
TRBJ1-1	TRBV5-5	14	CASSLDRLNTEAFF
TRBJ2-1	TRBV5-4	16	CASTRRAGRKGNEQFF
TRBJ2-5	TRBV7-8	13	CASSLRGLETQYF
TRBJ1-3	TRBV5-6	14	CASSLGGDGNTIYF
TRBJ1-5	TRBV4-2	16	CASSQDSDGGTEPQHF
TRBJ2-7	TRBV11-2	14	CASSLHSGGGEQYF
TRBJ2-7	TRBV7-2	13	CASSLTSGREQYF
TRBJ2-2	TRBV6-5	12	CASSTPAGELFF
TRBJ2-7	TRBV5-5	13	CASSLAGTYEQYF
TRBJ1-1	TRBV30	16	CAWSWGTRGLNTEAFF
TRBJ1-1	TRBV19	13	CASRTGIGAEAFF